The 30 T cell receptor beta chains below all came from one sample that was sequenced in a study of shared clonotypes between healthy human individuals. Some clones are missing from TCRdb's copy, which holds only in-frame ones; the method was immunoSEQ multiplex PCR. The sample has more than 2,000,000 clones; 85% to 95% are singletons. Sequencing was carried out using naive CD4+ T cells from PBMCs. Subset reported: CD45RA+ positively selected. Receptors were obtained from a man aged 18 to 30 in good health. Some clones in this sample may be carry-over from other donors' samples.

Only one count was recorded for this clone. This chain connects TRBV7-3 to TRBJ2-2; perhaps TRBD1 as D (5 bases). The CDR3 is 14 residues long. Deletions cut 4 bases from V and 6 bases from J, with 12 bases between. CDR1 is SGHTA, CDR2 FQGTGA, per germline. In DNA form, the CDR3 reads TGTGCCAGCAGCTCCCAGGGTCAGGCCGGGGAGCTGTTTTTT. It codes for CASSSQGQAGELFF.

This rearrangement joins TRBV28 to TRBJ2-3; 13 nucleotides match TRBD2. The trim removed 7 bases at V and 4 bases at J, leaving 8 bases unmatched. Germline-derived CDR1 and CDR2 are MDHEN and SYDVKM. This CDR3 is built from 16 residues. CDR3: CASTPTSGRFSDTQYF. The CDR3 coding sequence is TGTGCCAGCACCCCGACTAGCGGGAGGTTTTCAGATACGCAGTATTTT.

The rearrangement links TRBV6-6 to TRBJ2-1; D unclear. V was clipped by 0 bases and J by 8 bases, with 5 bases between them. This CDR3 has 12 residues. CDR1 and CDR2 from the germline V gene are MNHNY and SVGAGI (reference sequence). CDR3 sequence (DNA): TGTGCCAGCAGTTACTCCTCAGATGAGCAGTTCTTC. The encoded protein is CASSYSSDEQFF.

The rearrangement joins TRBV7-2 to TRBJ1-5; 9 bases are shared with TRBD1. Per the germline V gene, CDR1 is SGHTA and CDR2 is FQGNSA. This CDR3 region has 16 residues. Unmatched junction bases numbered 5, after V lost 1 base and J lost 4 bases. Here the CDR3 reads CASSLGRQGGNQPQHF. The CDR3 DNA sequence: TGTGCCAGCAGCTTAGGGAGACAGGGGGGGAATCAGCCCCAGCATTTT.

This chain connects TRBV5-1 to TRBJ2-5; TRBD2 is a possible D gene (6 bases). The CDR3 is 15 amino acids. Per the germline V gene, CDR1 is SGHRS and CDR2 is YFSETQ. Deletions cut 4 bases from V and 5 bases from J, with 18 bases between. DNA for the CDR3: TGCGCCAGCAGCAAGTCCCGGGACTTTGTGGAGACCCAGTACTTC. It translates to CASSKSRDFVETQYF.

V and J are TRBV7-9 and TRBJ1-2; D gene ambiguous. Germline values: CDR1 SEHNR, CDR2 FQNEAQ (reference sequence). Trimming took off 4 bases at V and 8 bases at J, with 14 bases between the two ends. The CDR3 covers 13 residues. This chain's CDR3 is CASSSLSQRGYTF. The CDR3 DNA follows: TGTGCCAGCAGCTCACTGAGCCAACGGGGCTACACCTTC.

The chain uses TRBV7-9 and TRBJ2-7; D is perhaps TRBD2 (6 bases). CDR1 SEHNR and CDR2 FQNEAQ come from the germline V gene (reference sequence). V was shortened by 4 bases and J by 6 bases, with 13 bases between the two germline ends. The CDR3 totals 13 residues. CDR3 region: CASSSLGRSEQYF. CDR3 coding DNA: TGTGCCAGCAGCTCCCTAGGGAGGTCCGAGCAGTACTTC.

This sequence joins TRBV2 and TRBJ1-2; 8 nucleotides align to TRBD1. The J segment lost 3 bases and the V segment lost 6 bases, leaving 0 bases of the junction unmatched. CDR1 is SNHLY and CDR2 is FYNNEI in the germline V gene. The CDR3 is made up of 12 amino acids. This CDR3 is CASRDRDYGYTF. The CDR3 DNA reads TGTGCCAGCAGGGACAGGGACTATGGCTACACCTTC.

The chain is built from TRBV19 and TRBJ1-5, with TRBD1 matching 8 bases. In germline, CDR1 is LNHDA, CDR2 SQIVND (reference sequence). The CDR3 spans 16 residues. Trimming took 2 bases from V and 0 from J; bases not matched to a gene: 3. CDR3 nucleotides: TGTGCCAGTAGTATACAGGGGGCGTATAGCAATCAGCCCCAGCATTTT. Translation: CASSIQGAYSNQPQHF.

CDR3 amino acids: CSVQRDRGKYF. Here the CDR3 DNA reads TGCAGCGTTCAGCGGGACAGGGGAAAGTACTTC. The chain employs TRBV29-1 and TRBJ2-5; 10 positions match TRBD1. The V segment lost 5 bases and the J segment 12 bases; nucleotides outside the gene matches: 6. Germline CDR1 is SQVTM and CDR2 is ANQGSEA. The CDR3 contains 11 residues.

This chain uses TRBV6-6 with TRBJ1-2, with D perhaps TRBD1 (6 bases). Per germline, CDR1 MNHNY and CDR2 SVGAGI (reference sequence). CDR3 size: 15 residues. Trimming removed 6 bases at V and 6 bases at J, with 20 bases between. The CDR3 DNA reads as TGTGCCAGCAGGCTCCGGGACATCTACAAAGATGGCTACACCTTC. This gives the protein CASRLRDIYKDGYTF.

This clone has just one count. The identical CDR3 is also encoded by other nucleotide sequences in the sample. The chain links TRBV18 to TRBJ2-3, with 7 positions matching TRBD1. Germline V gene data show CDR1 as KGHSH and CDR2 as LQKENI. J gave up 3 bases and V 6 bases, and 9 bases lay outside the gene matches. This CDR3 is 15 amino acids long. CDR3 sequence (DNA): TGTGCCAGCTCCACCAGGACAGGCGGGACAGATACGCAGTATTTT. Translated, it gives CASSTRTGGTDTQYF.

This rearrangement joins TRBV5-4 to TRBJ2-7, with 9 bases fitting TRBD2. The CDR3 runs to 14 residues. Germline loops: CDR1 SGHNT, CDR2 YYREEE (reference sequence). V trimming: 0 bases; J trimming: 7 bases; junction bases outside the gene matches: 5. Written as DNA, the CDR3 is TGTGCCAGCAGCTTGGTGACTAGCGGAGGGGAGCAGTACTTC. Its translation: CASSLVTSGGEQYF.

The chain is built from TRBV7-9 and TRBJ2-7; tentatively, D is TRBD2 (6 bases). The germline gives CDR1 SEHNR, CDR2 FQNEAQ (reference sequence). V shed 5 bases and J shed 5 bases, with 16 bases lying between them. This CDR3 contains 14 residues. CDR3 loop: CASSVLGGAHEQYF. Written as DNA, the CDR3 is TGTGCCAGCAGCGTGCTGGGGGGTGCCCACGAGCAGTACTTC.

This clone appeared once. Other nucleotide sequences in the sample specify the same CDR3. V usage is TRBV18 and J usage is TRBJ1-1; 11 bases match TRBD1. Trimming cost V 4 bases and J 5 bases; bases outside gene matches: 3. The germline V gene encodes CDR1 KGHSH and CDR2 LQKENI. The CDR3 runs to 14 residues. CDR3 DNA sequence: TGTGCCAGCTCACAGGGACAGGGGGGAACTGAAGCTTTCTTT. Amino acids: CASSQGQGGTEAFF.

CDR3 loop: CASSHPLSGSSYNEQFF. CDR3 DNA: TGTGCCAGCAGCCATCCTCTTAGCGGGAGCTCCTACAATGAGCAGTTCTTC. This chain joins TRBV9 and TRBJ2-1; 9 nucleotides align to TRBD2. Germline V CDR1 and CDR2: SGDLS, YYNGEE. This CDR3 has 17 amino acids. J lost 0 bases, V lost 4 bases, and 8 bases had no gene match.

The genes are TRBV6-1 and TRBJ2-7, with D uncertain. V lost 0 bases and J lost 5, with 14 bases in between. CDR3 size: 15 residues. From germline, CDR1 is MNHNS and CDR2 SASEGT. The CDR3 coding sequence is TGTGCCAGCAGTGAAGCGGCTCGGACCCGGGACGAGCAGTACTTC. Its translation: CASSEAARTRDEQYF.

The chain recombines TRBV4-1 with TRBJ1-2, with D possibly being TRBD1 (6 bases). Germline CDR1 reads MGHRA; CDR2 reads YSYEKL. The ends were cut back, 0 bases at V and 4 bases at J, with 12 bases in the middle. The CDR3 runs to 15 residues. This CDR3 is CASSQDDRSFYGYTF. In DNA form, the CDR3 reads TGCGCCAGCAGCCAAGATGACAGGAGTTTCTATGGCTACACCTTC.

This chain joins TRBV28 and TRBJ2-3; TRBD1 matches 8 bases. CDR3 length: 16 residues. After removal of 5 bases from V and 0 bases from J, the junction contained 7 bases not matched to a gene. Germline V gives CDR1 MDHEN, CDR2 SYDVKM. CDR3 DNA: TGTGCCAGCAGTAGCCCCGGGACAGGTAGCACAGATACGCAGTATTTT. Its translation: CASSSPGTGSTDTQYF. The full variable domain, completed using reference TRBV28 and TRBJ2-3, is DVKVTQSSRYLVKRTGEKVFLECVQDMDHENMFWYRQDPGLGLRLIYFSYDVKMKEKGDIPEGYSVSREKKERFSLILESASTNQTSMYLCASSSPGTGSTDTQYFGPGTRLTVL.

The chain joins TRBV9 to TRBJ1-3; 10 positions match TRBD1. V lost 4 bases and J lost 2; bases outside the gene matches: 6. The length of the CDR3 is 16 residues. CDR1 is SGDLS, CDR2 YYNGEE, per germline. The CDR3 DNA reads TGTGCCAGCAGCCGCCAGGACAGGGGGACTGGAAACACCATATATTTT. This codes for CASSRQDRGTGNTIYF. Complete variable domain (other parts from reference TRBV9 and TRBJ1-3): DSGVTQTPKHLITATGQRVTLRCSPRSGDLSVYWYQQSLDQGLQFLIQYYNGEERAKGNILERFSAQQFPDLHSELNLSSLELGDSALYFCASSRQDRGTGNTIYFGEGSWLTVV.

This clone was seen once. The rearrangement links TRBV28 to TRBJ2-7; possible D gene TRBD1, 5 bases. V was pared by 5 bases and J by 3 bases, with 17 bases between. CDR1 is MDHEN, CDR2 SYDVKM, per germline. The CDR3 totals 15 residues. CDR3 residues: CASSPPRGNVYEQYF. For the CDR3, the DNA is TGTGCCAGCAGTCCCCCAAGGGGCAATGTCTACGAGCAGTACTTC.

The chain combines TRBV5-1 with TRBJ2-3, with 7 bases aligning to TRBD1. Germline loops: CDR1 SGHRS, CDR2 YFSETQ. With 4 bases clipped from V and 3 bases from J, the junction kept 11 bases outside the gene matches. The CDR3 has 16 residues. CDR3 region: CASSLFSTGETDTQYF. Here the CDR3 DNA reads TGCGCCAGCAGCCTGTTCAGTACAGGGGAAACAGATACGCAGTATTTT.

The genes are TRBV5-1 and TRBJ2-7; D possibly corresponds to TRBD1 (6 bases). V was clipped by 4 bases and J by 0 bases, with 11 bases between them. The germline V gene encodes CDR1 SGHRS and CDR2 YFSETQ. The CDR3 spans 14 residues. This chain's CDR3 is CASSPRGTSYEQYF. The CDR3 DNA reads as TGCGCCAGCAGCCCTAGGGGGACCTCCTACGAGCAGTACTTC.

The chain has TRBV7-2 and TRBJ2-7, with 8 positions matching TRBD2. Germline V CDR1 and CDR2: SGHTA, FQGNSA. The CDR3 loop spans 16 amino acids. Losses at the gene ends were 0 bases for V and 2 bases for J; bases not matched to a gene: 6. The CDR3 coding sequence is TGTGCCAGCAGCTTAGCCGGGGGGGTGGCAGCCTACGAGCAGTACTTC. Amino acid sequence: CASSLAGGVAAYEQYF.

In nucleotides, the CDR3 is TGTGCCAGCAGTTTCCGGGACAGGGGCGCATCTGGAAACACCATATATTTT. The encoded protein is CASSFRDRGASGNTIYF. The chain uses TRBV28 and TRBJ1-3, with 10 bases matching TRBD1. The ends lost 3 bases at V and 1 base at J; junction bases unmatched: 6. CDR1 and CDR2 (germline): MDHEN, SYDVKM. There are 17 residues in the CDR3.

The J gene is TRBJ2-7, the V gene TRBV5-5; 8 bases are a match to TRBD1. CDR3 length equals 15 residues. CDR1 is SGHKS, CDR2 YYEKEE, per germline (reference sequence). The V and J ends lost 4 bases and 6 bases, in that order; junction bases with no gene match: 12. In nucleotides, the CDR3 is TGTGCCAGCAGCGTCTCGGACAGGGTATCGGGCGAGCAGTACTTC. Encoded protein: CASSVSDRVSGEQYF. Supplemented by reference TRBV5-5 and TRBJ2-7, the full variable domain reads DAGVTQSPTHLIKTRGQQVTLRCSPISGHKSVSWYQQVLGQGPQFIFQYYEKEERGRGNFPDRFSARQFPNYSSELNVNALLLGDSALYLCASSVSDRVSGEQYFGPGTRLTVT.

The chain is built from TRBV11-3 and TRBJ2-6; D gene unclear. From germline, CDR1 is SGHNT and CDR2 YENEEA. V gave up 0 bases and J gave up 0 bases, with 6 bases separating them. The CDR3 consists of 16 residues. DNA of the CDR3: TGTGCCAGCAGCTTAGATCAGCCCTCTGGGGCCAACGTCCTGACTTTC. It codes for CASSLDQPSGANVLTF.

Remarks on this clone: This CDR3 is also generated by other DNA sequences in the sample. The rearrangement joins TRBV28 to TRBJ2-5; D is uncertain. Trimming cost V 4 bases and J 5 bases, with 5 bases left between them. The germline gives CDR1 MDHEN, CDR2 SYDVKM. The CDR3 runs to 11 residues. The CDR3 bases are TGTGCCAGCAGTTCAAGGGAGACCCAGTACTTC. Translation gives CASSSRETQYF.

The rearrangement joins TRBV5-1 to TRBJ2-7, with 10 nucleotides matching TRBD1. The CDR3 consists of 14 residues. V trimming: 5 bases; J trimming: 4 bases; junction bases outside the gene matches: 6. Germline values: CDR1 SGHRS, CDR2 YFSETQ. The CDR3 bases are TGCGCCAGCAGGACAGGGGGCTCCCTTTACGAGCAGTACTTC. Translated, it gives CASRTGGSLYEQYF.

The V and J genes are TRBV5-1 and TRBJ1-1, with no clear D. CDR1 SGHRS and CDR2 YFSETQ come from the germline V gene. The CDR3 consists of 17 residues. Trimming left V 5 bases short and J 0 bases short, with 20 bases between. This chain's CDR3 is CASRSLFGVYMNTEAFF. The CDR3 DNA sequence: TGCGCCAGCAGAAGTTTATTCGGGGTTTATATGAACACTGAAGCTTTCTTT. Using reference TRBV5-1 and TRBJ1-1 for the parts outside the CDR3, the full variable domain is KAGVTQTPRYLIKTRGQQVTLSCSPISGHRSVSWYQQTPGQGLQFLFEYFSETQRNKGNFPGRFSGRQFSNSRSEMNVSTLELGDSALYLCASRSLFGVYMNTEAFFGQGTRLTVV.